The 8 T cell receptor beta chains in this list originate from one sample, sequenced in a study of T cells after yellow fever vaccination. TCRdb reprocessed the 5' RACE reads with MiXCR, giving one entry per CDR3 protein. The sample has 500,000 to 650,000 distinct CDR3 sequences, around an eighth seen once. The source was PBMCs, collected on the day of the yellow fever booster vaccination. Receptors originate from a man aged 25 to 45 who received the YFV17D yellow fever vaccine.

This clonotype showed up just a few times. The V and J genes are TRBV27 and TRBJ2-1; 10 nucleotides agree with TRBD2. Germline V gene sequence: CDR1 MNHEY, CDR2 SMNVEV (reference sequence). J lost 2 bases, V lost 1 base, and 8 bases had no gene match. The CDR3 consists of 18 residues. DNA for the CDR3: TGTGCCAGCAGTTTATTGGGGCCGGGACTAGCGACCTACAATGAGCAGTTCTTC. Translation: CASSLLGPGLATYNEQFF.

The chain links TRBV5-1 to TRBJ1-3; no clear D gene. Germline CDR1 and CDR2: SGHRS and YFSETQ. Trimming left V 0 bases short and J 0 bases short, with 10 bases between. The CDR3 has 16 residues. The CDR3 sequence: CASSLDSGTSGNTIYF. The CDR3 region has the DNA TGCGCCAGCAGCTTGGATTCGGGAACCTCTGGAAACACCATATATTTT.

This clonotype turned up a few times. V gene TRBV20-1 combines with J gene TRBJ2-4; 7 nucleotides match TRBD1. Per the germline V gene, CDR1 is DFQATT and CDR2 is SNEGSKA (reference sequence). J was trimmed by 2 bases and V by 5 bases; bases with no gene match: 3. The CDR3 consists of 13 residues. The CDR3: CSALQGSKNIQYF. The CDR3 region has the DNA TGCAGTGCTTTACAGGGGTCCAAAAACATTCAGTACTTC.

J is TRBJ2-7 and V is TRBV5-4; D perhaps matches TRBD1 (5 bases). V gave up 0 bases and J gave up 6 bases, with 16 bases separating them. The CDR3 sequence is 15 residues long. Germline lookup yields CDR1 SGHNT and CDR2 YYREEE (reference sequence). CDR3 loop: CASSLEQGNRREQYF. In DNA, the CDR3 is TGTGCCAGCAGCTTGGAACAAGGTAACAGGCGCGAGCAGTACTTC.

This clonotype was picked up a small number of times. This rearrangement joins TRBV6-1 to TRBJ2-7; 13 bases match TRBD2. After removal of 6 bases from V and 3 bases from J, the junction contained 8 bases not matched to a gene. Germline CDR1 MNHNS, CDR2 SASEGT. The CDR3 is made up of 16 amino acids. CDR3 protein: CASRWTSGSMGYEQYF. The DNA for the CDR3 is TGTGCCAGCAGGTGGACTAGCGGGAGCATGGGCTACGAGCAGTACTTC.

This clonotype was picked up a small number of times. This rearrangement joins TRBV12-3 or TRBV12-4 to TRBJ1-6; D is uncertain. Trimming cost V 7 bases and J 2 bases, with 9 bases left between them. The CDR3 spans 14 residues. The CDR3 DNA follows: TGTGCCAGCACCCCGGGAACCTATAATTCACCCCTCCACTTT. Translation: CASTPGTYNSPLHF.

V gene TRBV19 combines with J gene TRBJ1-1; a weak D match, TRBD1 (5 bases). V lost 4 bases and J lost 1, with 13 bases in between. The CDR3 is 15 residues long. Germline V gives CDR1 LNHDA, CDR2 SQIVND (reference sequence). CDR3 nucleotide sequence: TGTGCCAGTAGTAGCTGCGGACAAGGGAACACTGAAGCTTTCTTT. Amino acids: CASSSCGQGNTEAFF.

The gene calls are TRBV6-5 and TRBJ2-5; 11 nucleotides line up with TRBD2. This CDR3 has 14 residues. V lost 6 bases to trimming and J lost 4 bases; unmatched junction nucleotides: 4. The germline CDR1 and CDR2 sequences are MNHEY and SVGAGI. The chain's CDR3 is CASSYLAGGETQYF. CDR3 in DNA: TGTGCCAGCAGCTATCTAGCGGGAGGAGAGACCCAGTACTTC.